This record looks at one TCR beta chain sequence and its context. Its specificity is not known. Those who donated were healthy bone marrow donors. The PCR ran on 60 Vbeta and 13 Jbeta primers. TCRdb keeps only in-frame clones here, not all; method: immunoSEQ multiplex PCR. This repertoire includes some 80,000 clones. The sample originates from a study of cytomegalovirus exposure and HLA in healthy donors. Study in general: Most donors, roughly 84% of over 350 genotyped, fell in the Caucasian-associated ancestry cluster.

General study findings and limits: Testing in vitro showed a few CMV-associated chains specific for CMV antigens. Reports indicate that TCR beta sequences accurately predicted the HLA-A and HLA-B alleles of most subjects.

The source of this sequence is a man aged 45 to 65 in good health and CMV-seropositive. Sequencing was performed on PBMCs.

CDR3 amino acids: CASSLAGLAGYNEQFF. DNA for the CDR3: TGCGCCAGCAGCTTGGCGGGACTAGCGGGTTACAATGAGCAGTTCTTC. The chain has TRBV5-1 and TRBJ2-1; 12 bases map to TRBD2. CDR3 length equals 16 residues. The trim removed 0 bases at V and 4 bases at J, leaving 2 bases unmatched. Germline V gives CDR1 SGHRS, CDR2 YFSETQ.